This T cell receptor beta chain was obtained from a study of CD8+ T cells in alopecia areata. Germline CDR1 and CDR2: PRHDT and FYEKMQ (reference sequence). Trimming took 0 bases from V and 2 from J; bases not matched to a gene: 6. The length of the CDR3 is 17 residues. Isolated RNA was reverse transcribed into cDNA used as the sequencing template. The data were produced by immunoSEQ multiplex PCR, yet TCRdb's version contains in-frame clones alone and is incomplete. The data show over 150,000 clones, roughly three fifths seen once. This sequence joins TRBV13 and TRBJ2-5, with TRBD2 matching over 10 bases. Sequenced input: CD8+ T cells sorted from blood. This clonotype was obtained from a human donor in good health. The CDR3 DNA reads TGTGCCAGCAGCTTAGGCCGTAGCGGGGGGCCTCAAGAGACCCAGTACTTC. This encodes CASSLGRSGGPQETQYF.